Sequencing of this T cell receptor (beta chain) was carried out in a study of T cell changes during pregnancy in multiple sclerosis. V was shortened by 6 bases and J by 3 bases, with 12 bases between the two germline ends. This CDR3 spans 14 amino acids. CDR1 is SGHTA, CDR2 FQGNSA, per germline. The table came from immunoSEQ multiplex PCR; TCRdb's copy has only in-frame clones and leaves some out. The table records 70,000 or so clones, 91% of them present only once. The sequenced sample was peripheral blood, obtained in the third trimester of pregnancy. The chain links TRBV7-2 to TRBJ2-1; D might be TRBD2 (5 bases). The receptor's source is a female donor in good health, enrolled as a control in a pregnancy study. CDR3 DNA: TGTGCCAGCAGACACGAACGGGACTACAATGAGCAGTTCTTC. Its protein product is CASRHERDYNEQFF. Full variable domain (outside the CDR3, taken from reference TRBV7-2 and TRBJ2-1): GAGVSQSPSNKVTEKGKDVELRCDPISGHTALYWYRQSLGQGLEFLIYFQGNSAPDKSGLPSDRFSAERTGGSVSTLTIQRTQQEDSAVYLCASRHERDYNEQFFGPGTRLTVL.